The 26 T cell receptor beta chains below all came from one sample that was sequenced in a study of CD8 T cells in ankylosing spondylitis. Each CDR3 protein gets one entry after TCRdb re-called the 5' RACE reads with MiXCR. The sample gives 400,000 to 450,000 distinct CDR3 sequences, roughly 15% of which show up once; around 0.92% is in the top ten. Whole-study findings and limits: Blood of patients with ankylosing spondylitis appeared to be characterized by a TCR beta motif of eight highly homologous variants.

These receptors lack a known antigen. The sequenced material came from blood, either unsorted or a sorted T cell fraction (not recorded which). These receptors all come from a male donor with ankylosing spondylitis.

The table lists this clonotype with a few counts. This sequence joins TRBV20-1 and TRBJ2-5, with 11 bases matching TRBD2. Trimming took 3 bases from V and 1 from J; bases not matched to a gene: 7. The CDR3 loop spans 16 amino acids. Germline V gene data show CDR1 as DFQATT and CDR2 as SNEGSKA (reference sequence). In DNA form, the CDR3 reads TGCAGTGCTAGGGACCCTAGCGGGGGGCTCCAAGAGACCCAGTACTTC. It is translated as CSARDPSGGLQETQYF.

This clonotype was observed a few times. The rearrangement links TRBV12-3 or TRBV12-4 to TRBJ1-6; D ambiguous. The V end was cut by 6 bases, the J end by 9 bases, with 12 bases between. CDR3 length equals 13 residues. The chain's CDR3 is CASSLSGVSPLHF. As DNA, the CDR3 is TGTGCCAGCAGCCTGTCCGGGGTTTCACCCCTCCACTTT.

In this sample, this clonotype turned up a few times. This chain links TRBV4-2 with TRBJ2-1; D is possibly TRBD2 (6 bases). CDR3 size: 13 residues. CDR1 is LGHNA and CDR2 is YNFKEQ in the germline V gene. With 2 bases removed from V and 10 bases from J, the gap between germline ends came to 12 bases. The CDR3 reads CASSQRDSGEQFF. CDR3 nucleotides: TGTGCCAGCAGCCAACGGGACTCGGGCGAGCAGTTCTTC.

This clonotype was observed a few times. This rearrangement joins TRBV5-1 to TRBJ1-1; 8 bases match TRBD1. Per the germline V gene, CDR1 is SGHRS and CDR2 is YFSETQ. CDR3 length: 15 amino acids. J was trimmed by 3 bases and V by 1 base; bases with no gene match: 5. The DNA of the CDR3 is TGCGCCAGCAGCTTGAGCGGACAGGGCCACACTGAAGCTTTCTTT. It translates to CASSLSGQGHTEAFF. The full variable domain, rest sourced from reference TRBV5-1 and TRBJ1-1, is KAGVTQTPRYLIKTRGQQVTLSCSPISGHRSVSWYQQTPGQGLQFLFEYFSETQRNKGNFPGRFSGRQFSNSRSEMNVSTLELGDSALYLCASSLSGQGHTEAFFGQGTRLTVV.

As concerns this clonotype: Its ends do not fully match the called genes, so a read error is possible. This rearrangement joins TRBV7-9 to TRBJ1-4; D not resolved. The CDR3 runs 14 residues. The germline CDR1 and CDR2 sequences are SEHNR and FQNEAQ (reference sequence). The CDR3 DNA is TGTGCCAGCAGCAGAACGGATAATAATGAGAAACTGTTTTTT. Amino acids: CASSRTDNNEKLFF.

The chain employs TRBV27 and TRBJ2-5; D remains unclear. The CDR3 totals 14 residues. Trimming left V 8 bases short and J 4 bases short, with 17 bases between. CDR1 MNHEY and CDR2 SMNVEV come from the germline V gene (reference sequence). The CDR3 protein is CASPFPPLGETQYF. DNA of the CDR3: TGTGCCAGCCCATTCCCCCCCCTGGGAGAGACCCAGTACTTC.

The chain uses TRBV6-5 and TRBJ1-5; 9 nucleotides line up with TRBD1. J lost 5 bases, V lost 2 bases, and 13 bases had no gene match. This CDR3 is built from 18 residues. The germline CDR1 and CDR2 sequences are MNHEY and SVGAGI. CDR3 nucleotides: TGTGCCAGCAGTTACGCCATGCCGGGACAGGGTTACCATCAGCCCCAGCATTTT. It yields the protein CASSYAMPGQGYHQPQHF.

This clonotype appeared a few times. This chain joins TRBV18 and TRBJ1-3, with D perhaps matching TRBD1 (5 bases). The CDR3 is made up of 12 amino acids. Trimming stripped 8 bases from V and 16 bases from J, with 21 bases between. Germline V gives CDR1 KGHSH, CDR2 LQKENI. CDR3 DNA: TGTGCCAGCACCGGGACGTCTGAAAGGCGGTATTTT. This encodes CASTGTSERRYF.

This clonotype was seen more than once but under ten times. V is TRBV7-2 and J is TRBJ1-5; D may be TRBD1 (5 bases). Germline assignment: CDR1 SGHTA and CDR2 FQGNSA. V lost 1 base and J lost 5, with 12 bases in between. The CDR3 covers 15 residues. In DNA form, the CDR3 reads TGTGCCAGCAGCTTAGTCATCGGGGGTTATCAGCCCCAGCATTTT. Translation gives CASSLVIGGYQPQHF.

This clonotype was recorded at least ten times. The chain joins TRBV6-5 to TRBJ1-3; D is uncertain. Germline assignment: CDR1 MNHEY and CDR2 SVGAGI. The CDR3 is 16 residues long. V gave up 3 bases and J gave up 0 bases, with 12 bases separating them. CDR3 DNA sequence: TGTGCCAGCAGTTATGGCTACCTGGGCTCTGGAAACACCATATATTTT. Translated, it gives CASSYGYLGSGNTIYF.

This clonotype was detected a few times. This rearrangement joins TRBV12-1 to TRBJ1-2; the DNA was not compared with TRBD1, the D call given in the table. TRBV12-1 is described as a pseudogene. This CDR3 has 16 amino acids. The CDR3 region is CASSSPGPPAYYGYTF. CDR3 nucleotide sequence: TGTGCCAGCAGCTCACCGGGTCCCCCAGCCTACTATGGCTACACCTTC.

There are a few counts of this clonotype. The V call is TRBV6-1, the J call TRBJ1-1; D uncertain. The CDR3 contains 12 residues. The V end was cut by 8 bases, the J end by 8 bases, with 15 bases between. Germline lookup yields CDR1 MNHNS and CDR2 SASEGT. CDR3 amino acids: CASGSLRAEAFF. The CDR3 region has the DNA TGTGCCAGCGGATCTCTCCGGGCCGAAGCTTTCTTT.

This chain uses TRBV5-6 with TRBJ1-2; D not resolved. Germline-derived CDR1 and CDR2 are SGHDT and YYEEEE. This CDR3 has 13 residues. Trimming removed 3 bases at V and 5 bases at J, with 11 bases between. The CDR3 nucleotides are TGTGCCAGCAGCTATACGAAAAATTATGGCTACACCTTC. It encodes CASSYTKNYGYTF.

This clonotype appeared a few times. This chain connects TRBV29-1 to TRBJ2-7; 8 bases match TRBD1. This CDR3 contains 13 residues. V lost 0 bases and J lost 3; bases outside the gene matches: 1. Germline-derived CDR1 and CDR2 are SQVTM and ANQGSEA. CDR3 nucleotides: TGCAGCGTTGAAGATACAGGGGGCTACGAGCAGTACTTC. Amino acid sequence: CSVEDTGGYEQYF.

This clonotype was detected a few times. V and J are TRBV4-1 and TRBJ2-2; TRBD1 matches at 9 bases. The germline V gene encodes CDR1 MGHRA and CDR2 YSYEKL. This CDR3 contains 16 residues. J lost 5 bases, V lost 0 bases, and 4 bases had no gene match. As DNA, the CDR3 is TGCGCCAGCAGCCAAGATTGGACAGGGGTAACCGGGGAGCTGTTTTTT. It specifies CASSQDWTGVTGELFF.

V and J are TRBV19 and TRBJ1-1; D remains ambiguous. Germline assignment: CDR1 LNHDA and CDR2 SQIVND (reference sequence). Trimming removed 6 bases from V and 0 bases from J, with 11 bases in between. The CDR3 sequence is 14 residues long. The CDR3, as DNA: TGTGCCAGTAGCTATGACCGCATGAACACTGAAGCTTTCTTT. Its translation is CASSYDRMNTEAFF.

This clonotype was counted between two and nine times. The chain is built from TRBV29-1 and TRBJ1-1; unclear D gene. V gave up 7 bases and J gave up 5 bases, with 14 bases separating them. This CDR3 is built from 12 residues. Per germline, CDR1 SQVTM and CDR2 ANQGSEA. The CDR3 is CSAREAGTEAFF. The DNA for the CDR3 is TGCAGCGCCCGGGAGGCGGGAACTGAAGCTTTCTTT.

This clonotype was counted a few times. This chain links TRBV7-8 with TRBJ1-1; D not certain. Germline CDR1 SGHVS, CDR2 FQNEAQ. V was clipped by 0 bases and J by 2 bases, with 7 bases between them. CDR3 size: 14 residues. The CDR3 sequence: CASSLATSNTEAFF. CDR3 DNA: TGTGCCAGCAGCTTAGCGACGAGCAACACTGAAGCTTTCTTT.

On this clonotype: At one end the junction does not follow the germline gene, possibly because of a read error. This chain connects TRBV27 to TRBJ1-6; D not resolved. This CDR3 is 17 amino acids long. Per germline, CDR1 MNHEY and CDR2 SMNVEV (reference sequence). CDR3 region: CASSFGRVGNLNSPPHF. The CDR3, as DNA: TGTGCCAGCAGTTTCGGCCGCGTAGGGAACTTGAATTCACCCCCCCACTTT.

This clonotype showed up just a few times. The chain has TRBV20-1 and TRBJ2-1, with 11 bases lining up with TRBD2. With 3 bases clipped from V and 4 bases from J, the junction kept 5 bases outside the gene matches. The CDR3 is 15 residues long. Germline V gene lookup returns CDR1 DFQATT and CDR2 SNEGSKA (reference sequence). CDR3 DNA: TGCAGTGCTAGCCCCGGGACTAGCGGTTACAATGAGCAGTTCTTC. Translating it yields CSASPGTSGYNEQFF.

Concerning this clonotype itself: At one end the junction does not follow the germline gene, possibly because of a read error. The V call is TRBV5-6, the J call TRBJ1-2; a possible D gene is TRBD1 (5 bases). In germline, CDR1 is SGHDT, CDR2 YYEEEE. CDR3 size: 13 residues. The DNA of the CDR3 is TGTGCCAGCAGATTGGCAGGGAACTATGGCTACACCTTC. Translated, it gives CASRLAGNYGYTF.

The CDR3: CASSYSIGPPNSPLHF. The CDR3 coding sequence is TGTGCCAGCAGTTACTCGATCGGCCCACCAAATTCACCCCTCCACTTT. This sequence joins TRBV6-5 and TRBJ1-6; D ambiguous. The V end lost 0 bases, the J end lost 7 bases, and 13 bases lay between the germline ends. Germline V CDR1 and CDR2: MNHEY, SVGAGI. The CDR3 is made up of 16 amino acids.

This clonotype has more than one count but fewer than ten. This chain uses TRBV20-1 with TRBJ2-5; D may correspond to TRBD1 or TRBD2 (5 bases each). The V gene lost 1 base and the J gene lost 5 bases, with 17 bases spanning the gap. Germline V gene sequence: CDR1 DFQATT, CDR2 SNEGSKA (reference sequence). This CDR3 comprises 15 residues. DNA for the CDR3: TGCAGTGCTAGAGCCGGGACCGCAGCAACGGAGACCCAGTACTTC. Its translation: CSARAGTAATETQYF.

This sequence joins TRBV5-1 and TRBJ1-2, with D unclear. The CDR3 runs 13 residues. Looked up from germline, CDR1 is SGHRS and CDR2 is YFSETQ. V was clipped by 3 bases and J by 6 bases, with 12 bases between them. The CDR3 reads CASSSGWQDGYTF. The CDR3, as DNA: TGCGCCAGCAGCTCCGGGTGGCAGGATGGCTACACCTTC.

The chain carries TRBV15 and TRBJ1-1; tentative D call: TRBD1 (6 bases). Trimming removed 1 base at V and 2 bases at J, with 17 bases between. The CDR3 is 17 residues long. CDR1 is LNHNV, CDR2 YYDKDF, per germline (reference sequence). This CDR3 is CATSRGWGGGRNTEAFF. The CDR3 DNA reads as TGTGCCACCAGCAGAGGCTGGGGCGGGGGCAGAAACACTGAAGCTTTCTTT.

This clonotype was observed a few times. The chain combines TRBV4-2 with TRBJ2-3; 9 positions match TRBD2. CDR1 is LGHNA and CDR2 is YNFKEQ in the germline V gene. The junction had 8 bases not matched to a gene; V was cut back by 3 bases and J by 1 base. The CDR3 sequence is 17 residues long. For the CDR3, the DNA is TGTGCCAGCAGCCATCCTCTTCGCGGGAGGGGCACAGATACGCAGTATTTT. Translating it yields CASSHPLRGRGTDTQYF.